One T cell receptor (beta chain) is described in this entry. Its antigen is not identified. CDR1 is SGHVS and CDR2 is FNYEAQ in the germline V gene. This CDR3 region has 18 residues. Trimming at V came to 2 bases and at J to 0 bases, leaving 12 bases not matched to a gene. TCRdb analysed the reads with MiXCR anew, one entry per CDR3 protein. The sample lists about 440,000 distinct CDR3 sequences, about a third occurring once. The data were taken from a study of T cell repertoires in cytomegalovirus infection. Turning to the study itself: The public TCR beta signatures pointed to both CMV infection and matching HLA type. Overall study findings and caveats: Carriers of CMV plus the relevant HLA were identified by cumulative public TCR beta family frequency. Across the ex vivo response, the dominant clonotypes were HLA-C-restricted CMV-specific TCR beta clonotypes.

This receptor was obtained from a human donor in good health (CMV status not recorded). Some clones in this sample may be carry-over from other donors' samples. The specimen sequenced was PBMCs. V usage is TRBV7-6 and J usage is TRBJ2-5, with 7 bases that match TRBD1. CDR3 residues: CASSLLALGGTDQETQYF. The CDR3 DNA sequence: TGTGCCAGCAGCTTATTGGCGTTAGGTGGGACAGACCAAGAGACCCAGTACTTC.